This passage covers 15 T cell receptor beta chains from one sample sequenced in a study of blood T cell repertoires in COVID-19. TCRdb's copy holds only in-frame clones and misses some; the assay was immunoSEQ multiplex PCR. The sample yields 150,000 or so clones, roughly 80% seen once. Sample: peripheral blood. Source of these receptors: a human donor in a cohort sampled during active COVID-19.

The CDR3 region has the DNA TGTGCCAGCAGTGACCGCACAGGGTACAATCAGCCCCAGCATTTT. It yields the protein CASSDRTGYNQPQHF. The gene calls are TRBV6-2 or TRBV6-3 and TRBJ1-5; D might be TRBD1 (6 bases). This CDR3 has 15 amino acids. Germline V lookup: CDR1 MNHEY, CDR2 SVGEGT. The V end was cut by 5 bases, the J end by 3 bases, with 14 bases between.

The chain is built from TRBV9 and TRBJ2-7; 9 bases are a match to TRBD1. The germline CDR1 and CDR2 sequences are SGDLS and YYNGEE. The CDR3 is 16 amino acids. Unmatched junction bases numbered 11, after V lost 4 bases and J lost 3 bases. The CDR3, as DNA: TGTGCCAGCAGCCCAAGTCCCGGGACAGGGATCTACGAGCAGTACTTC. This gives the protein CASSPSPGTGIYEQYF.

This rearrangement joins TRBV2 to TRBJ2-7; weak D call: TRBD1 (5 bases). The CDR3 length is 15 residues. Per germline, CDR1 SNHLY and CDR2 FYNNEI. V gave up 2 bases and J gave up 2 bases, with 13 bases separating them. CDR3 in DNA: TGTGCCAGCAGTGAAAGGGCAGGGAAAGCCTACGAGCAGTACTTC. Amino acids: CASSERAGKAYEQYF.

V is TRBV7-9 and J is TRBJ2-7, with D possibly being TRBD2 (5 bases). CDR3 length: 14 residues. The germline V gene has CDR1 SEHNR and CDR2 FQNEAQ (reference sequence). With 6 bases removed from V and 0 bases from J, the gap between germline ends came to 12 bases. The CDR3 DNA sequence: TGTGCCAGCAGGAGGGCTGGAAGCTCCTACGAGCAGTACTTC. It codes for CASRRAGSSYEQYF.

The rearrangement joins TRBV6-6 to TRBJ2-3; 8 bases are shared with TRBD1. Looked up from germline, CDR1 is MNHNY and CDR2 is SVGAGI (reference sequence). This CDR3 spans 13 amino acids. Losses at the gene ends were 10 bases for V and 3 bases for J; bases not matched to a gene: 6. CDR3: CAIRDRLTDTQYF. The CDR3 bases are TGTGCCATCCGGGACAGGTTAACAGATACGCAGTATTTT.

This rearrangement joins TRBV3-1 (or the pseudogene TRBV3-2) to TRBJ1-1; D ambiguous. The V gene lost 1 base and the J gene lost 4 bases, with 10 bases spanning the gap. The CDR3 runs 14 residues. CDR1 and CDR2 (germline): LGHDT, YNNKEL (reference sequence). The DNA for the CDR3 is TGTGCCAGCAGCCAAGTGGGCGAGAGCACTGAAGCTTTCTTT. Its protein is CASSQVGESTEAFF.

The chain joins TRBV4-1 to TRBJ2-7; 7 bases agree with TRBD1. CDR1 is MGHRA, CDR2 YSYEKL, per germline. There are 14 residues in the CDR3. Losses at the gene ends were 1 base for V and 5 bases for J; bases not matched to a gene: 5. The CDR3 region is CASSQVPGQNEQYF. The CDR3 region has the DNA TGCGCCAGCAGCCAAGTTCCGGGACAGAACGAGCAGTACTTC.

The chain employs TRBV9 and TRBJ2-7; no clear D. The length of the CDR3 is 13 residues. Germline assignment: CDR1 SGDLS and CDR2 YYNGEE. The ends were cut back, 1 base at V and 6 bases at J, with 11 bases in the middle. The CDR3 sequence is CASSVMVHSEQYF. The CDR3, as DNA: TGTGCCAGCAGCGTAATGGTCCACTCCGAGCAGTACTTC.

This clone was counted once. V gene TRBV6-2 or TRBV6-3 combines with J gene TRBJ1-2; 11 nucleotides match TRBD1. The CDR3 loop spans 15 amino acids. In germline, CDR1 is MNHEY, CDR2 SVGEGT. The ends lost 2 bases at V and 4 bases at J; junction bases unmatched: 3. The CDR3 nucleotides read TGTGCCAGCAGTTACGGACAGGGGGCCGGCTATGGCTACACCTTC. It yields the protein CASSYGQGAGYGYTF.

V usage is TRBV4-3 and J usage is TRBJ2-5; 8 positions agree with TRBD2. The trim removed 4 bases at V and 5 bases at J, leaving 9 bases unmatched. The CDR3 consists of 15 residues. Germline CDR1 LGHNA, CDR2 YSLEER. DNA of the CDR3: TGCGCCAGCAGCCCTCGGGGGGGCCCGGGGGAGACCCAGTACTTC. It codes for CASSPRGGPGETQYF.

The chain combines TRBV9 with TRBJ1-3; TRBD1 might be the D (6 bases). CDR1 is SGDLS, CDR2 YYNGEE, per germline. Trimming shortened V by 3 bases and J by 0 bases, and 10 bases separated the two germline ends. This CDR3 has 15 residues. CDR3 DNA: TGTGCCAGCAGCGCCCGCAGGGGCTCTGGAAACACCATATATTTT. Protein sequence: CASSARRGSGNTIYF. Variable domain in full (rest from reference TRBV9 and TRBJ1-3): DSGVTQTPKHLITATGQRVTLRCSPRSGDLSVYWYQQSLDQGLQFLIQYYNGEERAKGNILERFSAQQFPDLHSELNLSSLELGDSALYFCASSARRGSGNTIYFGEGSWLTVV.

This chain uses TRBV4-1 with TRBJ1-3; tentatively, D is TRBD1 (5 bases). CDR3 size: 17 residues. Trimming took 4 bases from V and 0 from J, leaving 16 bases between them. The V gene's germline CDR1 is MGHRA and CDR2 YSYEKL. CDR3 bases: TGCGCCAGCAGCCGAGAGGGAAGGGGCCTCTCTGGAAACACCATATATTTT. This codes for CASSREGRGLSGNTIYF.

This clone was counted a single time. The J gene is TRBJ1-1, the V gene TRBV5-8, with TRBD1 matching 10 bases. Trimming took 4 bases from V and 3 from J; bases not matched to a gene: 3. The CDR3 has 14 residues. The germline CDR1 and CDR2 sequences are SGHTS and YDEGEE. The CDR3 here is CASSRGQGYTEAFF. The CDR3 DNA reads TGTGCCAGCAGCAGGGGACAGGGGTACACTGAAGCTTTCTTT.

The genes are TRBV28 and TRBJ2-1; D possibly corresponds to TRBD1 (6 bases). V was clipped by 6 bases and J by 7 bases, with 16 bases between them. CDR3 size: 14 residues. Germline CDR1 and CDR2: MDHEN and SYDVKM. In DNA, the CDR3 is TGTGCCAGCAGCCCACCGACAGGTCGTAATGAGCAGTTCTTC. Its translation: CASSPPTGRNEQFF.

The V and J genes are TRBV5-5 and TRBJ2-7; 9 nucleotides line up with TRBD2. Germline CDR1 and CDR2: SGHKS and YYEKEE (reference sequence). The CDR3 length is 14 residues. V gave up 2 bases and J gave up 0 bases; unmatched junction bases: 0. CDR3 sequence reads: CASSFSGGSYEQYF. CDR3 in DNA: TGTGCCAGCAGCTTTAGCGGGGGCTCCTACGAGCAGTACTTC.